These 27 T cell receptor beta chains were sequenced from one sample in a study of beta chain features in type 1 diabetes. General observations from the study: Among patients with Type 1 diabetes, TCRB CDR3s were moderately but significantly shorter in every one of the four CD4+ subsets.

As every portion of the isolated RNA was reverse transcribed, the sequencing read expressed TCRB transcripts. Data came from immunoSEQ multiplex PCR; TCRdb stores just in-frame clones and leaves some out. The sample lists more than 100,000 clones, roughly 15% occurring once. Their antigen targets remain unknown. Sequencing was done on a sample of central memory CD4+ T cells from blood. These receptors were taken from a man aged 25 to 45 with type 1 diabetes.

There are a few counts of this clone. The V call is TRBV7-9, the J call TRBJ2-7, with D perhaps matching TRBD1 (6 bases). The CDR3 covers 13 residues. Trimming cost V 3 bases and J 6 bases, with 12 bases left between them. Germline V gene lookup returns CDR1 SEHNR and CDR2 FQNEAQ (reference sequence). CDR3 sequence (DNA): TGTGCCAGCAGCTTGACTACAGGGTCCGAGCAGTACTTC. Translating gives CASSLTTGSEQYF. The entire variable domain, with the rest obtained from reference TRBV7-9 and TRBJ2-7, is as follows: DTGVSQNPRHKITKRGQNVTFRCDPISEHNRLYWYRQTLGQGPEFLTYFQNEAQLEKSRLLSDRFSAERPKGSFSTLEIQRTEQGDSAMYLCASSLTTGSEQYFGPGTRLTVT.

This clone was observed a few times. CDR3 in DNA: TGTGCCAGCAGCTTATACCAGTACAATGAGCAGTTCTTC. Encoded protein: CASSLYQYNEQFF. The V and J genes are TRBV7-8 and TRBJ2-1; D is ambiguous. From germline, CDR1 is SGHVS and CDR2 FQNEAQ. The germline V and J ends were trimmed by 2 bases and 4 bases, with 6 bases remaining between them. This CDR3 is 13 amino acids long.

This clone was detected only a few times. The chain links TRBV4-3 to TRBJ2-3; D not resolved. Germline V gene lookup returns CDR1 LGHNA and CDR2 YSLEER. V was shortened by 1 base and J by 4 bases, with 6 bases between the two germline ends. The CDR3 length is 13 residues. The CDR3 here is CASSQGLADTQYF. The CDR3 nucleotides are TGCGCCAGCAGCCAAGGCTTGGCAGATACGCAGTATTTT.

The chain couples TRBV7-8 to TRBJ1-2; D not certain. V was cut by 0 bases and J by 6 bases, with 8 bases left in between. The CDR3 length is 13 residues. From germline, CDR1 is SGHVS and CDR2 FQNEAQ. The CDR3 loop reads CASSLASGDGYTF. The CDR3 DNA sequence: TGTGCCAGCAGCTTAGCGTCCGGGGATGGCTACACCTTC.

This clone came up a few times. The chain has TRBV6-6 and TRBJ1-2; 8 bases are shared with TRBD1. The germline V gene encodes CDR1 MNHNY and CDR2 SVGAGI (reference sequence). This CDR3 spans 13 amino acids. V gave up 6 bases and J gave up 4 bases; unmatched junction bases: 4. The CDR3 DNA reads as TGTGCCAGCAGGGACAGGGCTCCCTATGGCTACACCTTC. Translating gives CASRDRAPYGYTF.

This clone came up many times. This chain connects TRBV7-9 to TRBJ1-3; D is unresolved. There are 13 residues in the CDR3. Germline V gene lookup returns CDR1 SEHNR and CDR2 FQNEAQ (reference sequence). V lost 5 bases, J lost 6 bases, and 11 bases lay in between. The CDR3 loop reads CASSAGYLNTIYF. CDR3 nucleotides: TGTGCCAGCAGCGCCGGATACTTAAACACCATATATTTT.

Ten or more counts support this clone. This chain joins TRBV21-1 and TRBJ2-1; the D segment call TRBD2 is taken from the table without a DNA check. TRBV21-1 is tagged as a pseudogene. The CDR3 contains 20 residues. CDR3 loop: CASSKTGTSGCPCSYNEQFF. The CDR3 DNA follows: TGTGCCAGCAGCAAAACGGGGACTAGCGGGTGCCCCTGCTCCTACAATGAGCAGTTCTTC.

This clone appeared a few times. J is TRBJ2-1 and V is TRBV7-2, with 12 bases identical to TRBD2. This CDR3 has 16 residues. The V segment lost 6 bases and the J segment 7 bases; nucleotides outside the gene matches: 10. Germline CDR1 and CDR2: SGHTA and FQGNSA. The CDR3 bases are TGTGCCAGCAGTTCCGGCGGCACTAGCGGGGGGAATGAGCAGTTCTTC. This gives the protein CASSSGGTSGGNEQFF.

The chain combines TRBV11-3 with TRBJ1-1; 8 bases are shared with TRBD1. The germline V gene has CDR1 SGHNT and CDR2 YENEEA. V shed 4 bases and J 7 bases; nucleotides not matched to a gene: 5. The CDR3 contains 13 residues. CDR3 bases: TGTGCCAGCAGCTCCGGACAGGGTAATGAAGCTTTCTTT. As protein: CASSSGQGNEAFF.

This clone was observed a handful of times. The chain uses TRBV9 and TRBJ2-5, with TRBD1 identical over 8 bases. Trimming took 4 bases from V and 12 from J; bases not matched to a gene: 17. The CDR3 covers 15 residues. Germline loops: CDR1 SGDLS, CDR2 YYNGEE. CDR3 residues: CASSPGTGSAVVEYF. The CDR3 DNA sequence: TGTGCCAGCAGCCCAGGGACAGGTTCCGCCGTGGTGGAGTACTTC. The variable domain in full, completed from reference TRBV9 and TRBJ2-5, reads DSGVTQTPKHLITATGQRVTLRCSPRSGDLSVYWYQQSLDQGLQFLIQYYNGEERAKGNILERFSAQQFPDLHSELNLSSLELGDSALYFCASSPGTGSAVVEYFGPGTRLLVL.

V usage is TRBV7-2 and J usage is TRBJ2-7; D not resolved. Germline loops: CDR1 SGHTA, CDR2 FQGNSA. The CDR3 has 11 amino acids. V lost 4 bases and J lost 6, with 7 bases in between. This CDR3 reads CASSSGVEQYF. CDR3 nucleotides: TGTGCCAGCAGCTCCGGAGTCGAGCAGTACTTC.

This clone was picked up a small number of times. J is TRBJ2-7 and V is TRBV29-1, with unresolved D. The CDR3 is 13 amino acids. CDR1 SQVTM and CDR2 ANQGSEA come from the germline V gene. V was pared by 4 bases and J by 2 bases, with 12 bases between. The CDR3 loop reads CSVATAPTYEQYF. The CDR3 nucleotides read TGCAGCGTTGCAACAGCTCCCACCTACGAGCAGTACTTC.

This clone was observed a handful of times. The chain recombines TRBV7-2 with TRBJ2-3; unclear D gene. This CDR3 comprises 10 residues. Trimming pared 5 bases from V and 3 bases from J, leaving 0 bases between. The germline CDR1 and CDR2 sequences are SGHTA and FQGNSA. The CDR3 is CASSTDTQYF. The CDR3 bases are TGTGCCAGCAGCACAGATACGCAGTATTTT.

V gene TRBV7-2 combines with J gene TRBJ2-2; D ambiguous. This CDR3 contains 16 residues. Germline V lookup: CDR1 SGHTA, CDR2 FQGNSA. The ends were cut back, 5 bases at V and 0 bases at J, with 13 bases in the middle. The CDR3 loop is CASSINGPSNTGELFF. CDR3 bases: TGTGCCAGCAGCATAAACGGCCCCTCGAACACCGGGGAGCTGTTTTTT.

This clone was picked up a small number of times. The chain has TRBV7-2 and TRBJ2-3; 12 bases line up with TRBD2. J lost 6 bases, V lost 2 bases, and 12 bases had no gene match. Germline CDR1 SGHTA, CDR2 FQGNSA. The CDR3 totals 18 residues. The CDR3 DNA reads as TGTGCCAGCAGCTTATCTCCTAGCGGGGGGGATGAATACGATACGCAGTATTTT. It is translated as CASSLSPSGGDEYDTQYF.

In this sample, this clone turned up a few times. This sequence joins TRBV5-1 and TRBJ2-1; D perhaps matches TRBD1 (6 bases). CDR1 and CDR2 (germline): SGHRS, YFSETQ. Trimming took 5 bases from V and 6 from J, leaving 18 bases between them. The CDR3 is 15 amino acids. In DNA form, the CDR3 reads TGCGCCAGCAGTCGGGTGGTGGACAGTTCCAATGAGCAGTTCTTC. Its protein product is CASSRVVDSSNEQFF. The full variable domain, completed using reference TRBV5-1 and TRBJ2-1, is KAGVTQTPRYLIKTRGQQVTLSCSPISGHRSVSWYQQTPGQGLQFLFEYFSETQRNKGNFPGRFSGRQFSNSRSEMNVSTLELGDSALYLCASSRVVDSSNEQFFGPGTRLTVL.

The V call is TRBV14, the J call TRBJ2-3; the D call may be TRBD1 or TRBD2 (5 bases each). There are 13 residues in the CDR3. V lost 5 bases to trimming and J lost 8 bases, with 14 bases between them. The germline V gene has CDR1 SGHDN and CDR2 FVKESK. Here the CDR3 reads CASSATSGGTQYF. The CDR3 region has the DNA TGTGCCAGCAGCGCCACTAGTGGGGGTACGCAGTATTTT.

This clone was seen a few times. J is TRBJ2-5 and V is TRBV30, with 7 bases that match TRBD1. The V segment lost 5 bases and the J segment 2 bases; nucleotides outside the gene matches: 8. CDR1 and CDR2 (germline): GTSNPN, SVGIG (reference sequence). This CDR3 has 14 amino acids. For the CDR3, the DNA is TGTGCCTGGGCGAGCGCAGGGGGTCAAGAGACCCAGTACTTC. It yields the protein CAWASAGGQETQYF.

The chain links TRBV4-3 to TRBJ1-6; D gene uncertain. Germline values: CDR1 LGHNA, CDR2 YSLEER. CDR3 length: 16 residues. The ends were cut back, 0 bases at V and 9 bases at J, with 15 bases in the middle. CDR3 sequence reads: CASSQDIGPVRSPLHF. CDR3 sequence (DNA): TGCGCCAGCAGCCAAGATATCGGCCCGGTCCGTTCACCCCTCCACTTT.

This rearrangement joins TRBV28 to TRBJ2-1; TRBD2 matches at 8 bases. Per the germline V gene, CDR1 is MDHEN and CDR2 is SYDVKM. This CDR3 spans 16 amino acids. Losses at the gene ends were 8 bases for V and 0 bases for J; bases not matched to a gene: 9. CDR3 amino acids: CASGISSGSSYNEQFF. The DNA of the CDR3 is TGTGCCAGCGGCATATCAAGCGGGAGCTCCTACAATGAGCAGTTCTTC.

The chain joins TRBV29-1 to TRBJ2-7, with 9 bases identical to TRBD1. The CDR3 runs to 14 residues. The germline CDR1 and CDR2 sequences are SQVTM and ANQGSEA. V gave up 7 bases and J gave up 2 bases; unmatched junction bases: 9. In DNA form, the CDR3 reads TGCAGCGCAATCCGGGACAGGGCTCCCTACGAGCAGTACTTC. As protein: CSAIRDRAPYEQYF.

Only a few counts were recorded for this clone. The chain carries TRBV9 and TRBJ1-6, with no clear D. V was clipped by 0 bases and J by 11 bases, with 9 bases between them. This CDR3 region has 13 residues. Germline assignment: CDR1 SGDLS and CDR2 YYNGEE. CDR3 region: CASSVEGFPPLHF. The CDR3, as DNA: TGTGCCAGCAGCGTAGAAGGGTTTCCACCCCTCCACTTT.

This clone was seen more than once but under ten times. The chain's CDR3 is CASSPGTGLTQYF. The CDR3, as DNA: TGTGCCAGCAGTCCCGGGACAGGGCTTACGCAGTATTTT. The J gene is TRBJ2-3, the V gene TRBV9; 9 bases align to TRBD1. The CDR3 is made up of 13 amino acids. The germline CDR1 and CDR2 sequences are SGDLS and YYNGEE. The V and J ends lost 5 bases and 8 bases, in that order; junction bases with no gene match: 6.

J is TRBJ1-5 and V is TRBV28; D gene unclear. Germline lookup yields CDR1 MDHEN and CDR2 SYDVKM. CDR3 length: 14 amino acids. Trimming cost V 2 bases and J 3 bases, with 8 bases left between them. The CDR3 loop is CASSLPEHNQPQHF. In DNA, the CDR3 is TGTGCCAGCAGTTTACCAGAGCACAATCAGCCCCAGCATTTT.

This clone was detected only a few times. The V call is TRBV5-1, the J call TRBJ2-2; unclear D gene. The germline V gene has CDR1 SGHRS and CDR2 YFSETQ. V gave up 0 bases and J gave up 0 bases, with 9 bases separating them. The CDR3 consists of 16 residues. The CDR3 region has the DNA TGCGCCAGCAGCTTGGAACACCCGGCGAACACCGGGGAGCTGTTTTTT. Its protein is CASSLEHPANTGELFF.

This sequence joins TRBV6-6 and TRBJ2-7; 8 nucleotides agree with TRBD1. V shed 2 bases and J 6 bases; nucleotides not matched to a gene: 0. The germline V gene has CDR1 MNHNY and CDR2 SVGAGI (reference sequence). The CDR3 loop spans 12 amino acids. Here the CDR3 DNA reads TGTGCCAGCAGTTACACAGGGGGCGAGCAGTACTTC. Translation gives CASSYTGGEQYF.

This clone was observed a handful of times. The chain combines TRBV9 with TRBJ1-2, with 9 bases lining up with TRBD1. The CDR3 sequence is 16 residues long. The V segment lost 0 bases and the J segment 5 bases; nucleotides outside the gene matches: 8. Germline CDR1 reads SGDLS; CDR2 reads YYNGEE. The CDR3 DNA follows: TGTGCCAGCAGCGTAGACAACGGACAGGGGATTTATGGCTACACCTTC. Translated: CASSVDNGQGIYGYTF.